Each of the 9 T cell receptor beta chains below was sequenced from the same sample in a study of PD-L1 blockade in urothelial cancer. The protocol was immunoSEQ multiplex PCR, while the TCRdb copy is restricted to in-frame clones and leaves out a portion. The data show roughly 49,000 clones, around 84% seen once. As for time point: pretreatment peripheral blood. The sequenced sample was PBMCs, obtained around atezolizumab (anti-PD-L1) treatment. The source is a man in his sixties with urothelial cancer.

The chain carries TRBV7-2 and TRBJ2-1; 9 nucleotides agree with TRBD1. Germline assignment: CDR1 SGHTA and CDR2 FQGNSA. The CDR3 runs 17 residues. Losses at the gene ends were 5 bases for V and 5 bases for J; bases not matched to a gene: 13. The CDR3 coding sequence is TGTGCCAGCAGCCGACCCAGGGGACAGGGTGGGCACAATGAGCAGTTCTTC. Translating gives CASSRPRGQGGHNEQFF.

The rearrangement links TRBV9 to TRBJ1-6; TRBD1 matches at 10 bases. V trimming: 4 bases; J trimming: 5 bases; junction bases outside the gene matches: 3. The CDR3 is 15 residues long. The germline V gene has CDR1 SGDLS and CDR2 YYNGEE. CDR3 coding DNA: TGTGCCAGCAGCCTGGACAGGGGGAATAATTCACCCCTCCACTTT. Protein: CASSLDRGNNSPLHF.

The gene calls are TRBV5-1 and TRBJ1-1; D is uncertain. V lost 4 bases to trimming and J lost 1 base, with 8 bases between them. CDR1 and CDR2 from the germline V gene are SGHRS and YFSETQ. The CDR3 sequence is 13 residues long. The CDR3 spells CASSPLGNTEAFF. The CDR3 DNA reads TGCGCCAGCAGCCCCCTCGGGAACACTGAAGCTTTCTTT.

The J gene is TRBJ2-3, the V gene TRBV5-4, with TRBD1 matching 11 bases. The ends lost 4 bases at V and 5 bases at J; junction bases unmatched: 6. From germline, CDR1 is SGHNT and CDR2 YYREEE (reference sequence). There are 15 residues in the CDR3. This chain's CDR3 is CASSGGTGGKDTQYF. As DNA, the CDR3 is TGTGCCAGCAGCGGCGGGACAGGGGGGAAAGATACGCAGTATTTT. Filled out from reference TRBV5-4 and TRBJ2-3, the complete variable domain reads ETGVTQSPTHLIKTRGQQVTLRCSSQSGHNTVSWYQQALGQGPQFIFQYYREEENGRGNFPPRFSGLQFPNYSSELNVNALELDDSALYLCASSGGTGGKDTQYFGPGTRLTVL.

V gene TRBV5-1 combines with J gene TRBJ1-1; D gene ambiguous. CDR1 is SGHRS and CDR2 is YFSETQ in the germline V gene. CDR3 length equals 14 residues. V lost 4 bases and J lost 3, with 13 bases in between. The CDR3, as DNA: TGCGCCAGCAGCCCACCGAGGGCCCACACTGAAGCTTTCTTT. Protein: CASSPPRAHTEAFF.

The V call is TRBV28, the J call TRBJ2-4; no firm D call. Germline CDR1 MDHEN, CDR2 SYDVKM. The CDR3 loop spans 14 amino acids. The V end lost 3 bases, the J end lost 7 bases, and 13 bases lay between the germline ends. In DNA form, the CDR3 reads TGTGCCAGCAGTTTGGCCTCTCCGTTGAACATTCAGTACTTC. As protein: CASSLASPLNIQYF.

The rearrangement joins TRBV30 to TRBJ1-6; 7 bases agree with TRBD1. Germline CDR1 GTSNPN, CDR2 SVGIG (reference sequence). This CDR3 has 13 amino acids. V dropped 3 bases and J dropped 9; count of bases not matched to a gene: 5. The CDR3 nucleotides are TGTGCCTGGAGAGAAGGGGGCGCTTCACCCCTCCACTTT. Translation: CAWREGGASPLHF.

The table lists this clone with a count of one. The genes are TRBV5-5 and TRBJ1-2; D is undetermined. The germline V gene has CDR1 SGHKS and CDR2 YYEKEE (reference sequence). CDR3 length: 14 residues. V was trimmed by 4 bases and J by 2 bases, leaving 12 bases between them. The CDR3 sequence is CASSAAGGNYGYTF. The CDR3 region has the DNA TGTGCCAGCAGCGCCGCTGGAGGAAACTATGGCTACACCTTC.

The DNA for the CDR3 is TGCGCCAGCGCTGGGGCTGACTATAATTCACCCCTCCACTTT. The encoded protein is CASAGADYNSPLHF. This sequence joins TRBV5-1 and TRBJ1-6; D is possibly TRBD1 (5 bases). CDR1 is SGHRS and CDR2 is YFSETQ in the germline V gene. The CDR3 consists of 14 residues. Trimming took off 7 bases at V and 3 bases at J, with 11 bases between the two ends. Combining the CDR3 with reference TRBV5-1 and TRBJ1-6 gives the whole variable domain KAGVTQTPRYLIKTRGQQVTLSCSPISGHRSVSWYQQTPGQGLQFLFEYFSETQRNKGNFPGRFSGRQFSNSRSEMNVSTLELGDSALYLCASAGADYNSPLHFGNGTRLTVT.